This T cell receptor beta chain comes out of a study of T cell repertoires in ileal Crohn's disease. About the study: About half of patients got postoperative therapy: about ten thiopurines, fewer than 20 anti-TNF. General study points: Clonality above 26.8% at surgery always came with endoscopic recurrence. Compared with non-smokers, active smokers at surgery showed more clonal expansions.

As for this clone: Its antigen is as yet unknown.

The data were produced by immunoSEQ multiplex PCR, yet TCRdb's version contains in-frame clones alone and is incomplete. The sample consists of about 13,000 clones, 70% of them appearing once. Patients were adults with ileal or ileocolonic Crohn's disease needing resection. Germline lookup yields CDR1 MNHEY and CDR2 SVGAGI. This CDR3 spans 16 amino acids. V lost 3 bases and J lost 3; bases outside the gene matches: 10. This TCR was recovered from an adult with Crohn's disease. The sequenced sample was ileal tissue. J is TRBJ1-1 and V is TRBV6-5; 7 bases agree with TRBD1. CDR3 nucleotides: TGTGCCAGCAGTTATTCGGACAGGAGGGGTGACACTGAAGCTTTCTTT. As protein: CASSYSDRRGDTEAFF.